Listed here is a single TCR beta chain. The target antigen is unknown. Researchers attached unique molecular identifiers to individual cDNA molecules. MiXCR, applied by TCRdb to the 5' RACE reads, yields one record per CDR3 protein. The sample carries about 70,000 distinct CDR3 sequences, about 14% recorded once. This sample stems from a study of early T cells in non-severe SARS-CoV-2 infection. Overall study: Bulk RNA isolated from unsorted whole blood underwent sequencing; chains were not paired.

Study conclusions and caveats: In VDJdb matching, anti-spike CD8 responses were favored while private and CD4 specificities went missing.

The specimen comprised whole blood, sampled at baseline. The sequence came from an adult who was a healthcare worker with PCR-confirmed SARS-CoV-2 infection or an uninfected control (not recorded which).

This CDR3 reads CASSRGQGGNTEAFF. The CDR3 DNA reads TGTGCCAGCTCAAGGGGACAGGGGGGTAACACTGAAGCTTTCTTT. This chain links TRBV18 with TRBJ1-1; TRBD1 matches at 11 bases. The CDR3 is made up of 15 amino acids. V dropped 5 bases and J dropped 2; count of bases not matched to a gene: 4. Per the germline V gene, CDR1 is KGHSH and CDR2 is LQKENI. The full variable domain, rest sourced from reference TRBV18 and TRBJ1-1, is NAGVMQNPRHLVRRRGQEARLRCSPMKGHSHVYWYRQLPEEGLKFMVYLQKENIIDESGMPKERFSAEFPKEGPSILRIQQVVRGDSAAYFCASSRGQGGNTEAFFGQGTRLTVV.